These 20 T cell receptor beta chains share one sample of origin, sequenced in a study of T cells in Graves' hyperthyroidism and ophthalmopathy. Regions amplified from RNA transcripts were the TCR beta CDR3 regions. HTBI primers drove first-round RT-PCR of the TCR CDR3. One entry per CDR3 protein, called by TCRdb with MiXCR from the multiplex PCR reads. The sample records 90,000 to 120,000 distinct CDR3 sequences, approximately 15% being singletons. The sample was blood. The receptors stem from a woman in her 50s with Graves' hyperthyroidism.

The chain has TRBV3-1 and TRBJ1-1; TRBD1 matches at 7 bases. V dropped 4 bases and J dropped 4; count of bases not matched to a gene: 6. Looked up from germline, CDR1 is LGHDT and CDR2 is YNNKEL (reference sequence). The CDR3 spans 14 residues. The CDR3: CASSRQGGGTEAFF. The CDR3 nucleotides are TGTGCCAGCAGCCGGCAGGGGGGAGGCACTGAAGCTTTCTTT. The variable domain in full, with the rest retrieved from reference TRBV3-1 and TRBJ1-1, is DTAVSQTPKYLVTQMGNDKSIKCEQNLGHDTMYWYKQDSKKFLKIMFSYNNKELIINETVPNRFSPKSPDKAHLNLHINSLELGDSAVYFCASSRQGGGTEAFFGQGTRLTVV.

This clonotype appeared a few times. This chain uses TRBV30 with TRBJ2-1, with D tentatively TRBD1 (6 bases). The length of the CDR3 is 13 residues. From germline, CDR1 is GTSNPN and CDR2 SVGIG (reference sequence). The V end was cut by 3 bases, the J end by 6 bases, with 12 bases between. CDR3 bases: TGTGCCTGGAGCCCGGACAGACCCAATGAGCAGTTCTTC. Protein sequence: CAWSPDRPNEQFF.

CDR3 sequence (DNA): TGTGCCAGCAGCTTAGTTGGCGGTAACTATGGCTACACCTTC. Residues: CASSLVGGNYGYTF. The V call is TRBV7-9, the J call TRBJ1-2; D not resolved. V was trimmed by 1 base and J by 1 base, leaving 7 bases between them. The length of the CDR3 is 14 residues. CDR1 is SEHNR and CDR2 is FQNEAQ in the germline V gene (reference sequence). The whole variable domain, filled in from reference TRBV7-9 and TRBJ1-2, reads DTGVSQNPRHKITKRGQNVTFRCDPISEHNRLYWYRQTLGQGPEFLTYFQNEAQLEKSRLLSDRFSAERPKGSFSTLEIQRTEQGDSAMYLCASSLVGGNYGYTFGSGTRLTVV.

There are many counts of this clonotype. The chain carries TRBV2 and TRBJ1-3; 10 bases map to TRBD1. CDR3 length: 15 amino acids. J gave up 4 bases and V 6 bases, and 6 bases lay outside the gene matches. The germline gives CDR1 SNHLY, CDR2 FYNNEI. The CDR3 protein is CASREGQGKGNTIYF. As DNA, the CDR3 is TGTGCCAGCAGGGAGGGACAGGGGAAAGGAAACACCATATATTTT.

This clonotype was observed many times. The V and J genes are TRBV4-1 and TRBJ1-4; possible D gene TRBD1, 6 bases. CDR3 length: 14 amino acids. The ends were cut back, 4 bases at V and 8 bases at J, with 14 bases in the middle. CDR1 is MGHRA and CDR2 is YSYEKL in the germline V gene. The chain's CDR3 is CASSLGPQGEKLFF. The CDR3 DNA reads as TGCGCCAGCAGCCTTGGGCCTCAGGGGGAAAAACTGTTTTTT.

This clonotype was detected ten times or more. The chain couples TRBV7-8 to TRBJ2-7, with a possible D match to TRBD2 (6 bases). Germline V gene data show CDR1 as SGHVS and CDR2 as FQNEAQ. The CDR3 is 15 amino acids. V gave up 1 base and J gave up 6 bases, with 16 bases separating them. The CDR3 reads CASSLGLGGAREQYF. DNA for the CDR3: TGTGCCAGCAGCTTAGGTTTGGGCGGGGCGCGCGAGCAGTACTTC.

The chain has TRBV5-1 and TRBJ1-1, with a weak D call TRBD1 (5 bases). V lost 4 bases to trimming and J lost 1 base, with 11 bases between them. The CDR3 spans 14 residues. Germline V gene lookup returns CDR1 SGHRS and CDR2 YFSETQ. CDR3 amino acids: CASSPIDRNTEAFF. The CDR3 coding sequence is TGCGCCAGCAGCCCAATCGACAGGAACACTGAAGCTTTCTTT.

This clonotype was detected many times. DNA for the CDR3: TGTGCCATCAGTGAGTCGGAAAGGGCGAGCTCCTACAATGAGCAGTTCTTC. It codes for CAISESERASSYNEQFF. The J gene is TRBJ2-1, the V gene TRBV10-3; no reliable D call. CDR3 length: 17 amino acids. Trimming pared 0 bases from V and 0 bases from J, leaving 12 bases between. Germline V gene lookup returns CDR1 ENHRY and CDR2 SYGVKD.

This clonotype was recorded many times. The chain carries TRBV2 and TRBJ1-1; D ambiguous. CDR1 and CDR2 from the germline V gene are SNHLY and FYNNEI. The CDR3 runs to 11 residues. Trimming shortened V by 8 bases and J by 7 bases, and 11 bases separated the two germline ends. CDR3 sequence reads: CASARDFEAFF. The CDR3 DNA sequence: TGTGCCAGCGCCCGGGATTTTGAAGCTTTCTTT. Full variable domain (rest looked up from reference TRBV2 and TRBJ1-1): EPEVTQTPSHQVTQMGQEVILRCVPISNHLYFYWYRQILGQKVEFLVSFYNNEISEKSEIFDDQFSVERPDGSNFTLKIRSTKLEDSAMYFCASARDFEAFFGQGTRLTVV.

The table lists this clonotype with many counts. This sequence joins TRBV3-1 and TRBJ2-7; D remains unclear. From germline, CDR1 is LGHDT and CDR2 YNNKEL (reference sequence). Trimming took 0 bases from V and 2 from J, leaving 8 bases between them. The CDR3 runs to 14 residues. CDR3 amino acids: CASSQDNRAYEQYF. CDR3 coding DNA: TGTGCCAGCAGCCAAGATAATCGGGCCTACGAGCAGTACTTC.

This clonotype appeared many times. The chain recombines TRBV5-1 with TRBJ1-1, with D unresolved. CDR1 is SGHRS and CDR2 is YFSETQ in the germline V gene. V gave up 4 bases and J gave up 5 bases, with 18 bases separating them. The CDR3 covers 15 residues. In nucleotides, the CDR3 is TGCGCCAGCAGCCCCGAACAAAGCGCACGGACTGAAGCTTTCTTT. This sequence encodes CASSPEQSARTEAFF.

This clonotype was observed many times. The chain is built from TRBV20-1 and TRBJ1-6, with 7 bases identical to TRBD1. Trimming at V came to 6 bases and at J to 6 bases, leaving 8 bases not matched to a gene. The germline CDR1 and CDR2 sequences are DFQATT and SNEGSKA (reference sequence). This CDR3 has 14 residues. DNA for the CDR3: TGCAGTGCCGTACAGGGGAACTTTAATTCACCCCTCCACTTT. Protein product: CSAVQGNFNSPLHF.

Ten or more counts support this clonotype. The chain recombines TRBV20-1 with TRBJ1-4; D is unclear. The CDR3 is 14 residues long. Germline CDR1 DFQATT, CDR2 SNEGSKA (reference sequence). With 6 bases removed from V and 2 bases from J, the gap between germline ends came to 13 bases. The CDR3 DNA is TGCAGTGCGCCAAGACCTTCGACTAATGAAAAACTGTTTTTT. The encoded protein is CSAPRPSTNEKLFF.

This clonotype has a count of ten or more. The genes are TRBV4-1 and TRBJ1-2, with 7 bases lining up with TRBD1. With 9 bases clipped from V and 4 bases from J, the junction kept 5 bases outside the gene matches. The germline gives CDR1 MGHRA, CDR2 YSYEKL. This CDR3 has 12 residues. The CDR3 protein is CASRDRLYGYTF. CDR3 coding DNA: TGCGCCAGTAGGGACAGACTCTATGGCTACACCTTC.

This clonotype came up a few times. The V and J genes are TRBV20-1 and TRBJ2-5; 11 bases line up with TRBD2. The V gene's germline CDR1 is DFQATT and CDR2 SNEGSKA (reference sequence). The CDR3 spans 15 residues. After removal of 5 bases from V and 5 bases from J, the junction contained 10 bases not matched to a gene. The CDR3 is CSASRVAGGLETQYF. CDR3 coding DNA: TGCAGTGCTTCCAGAGTAGCGGGAGGGCTGGAGACCCAGTACTTC.

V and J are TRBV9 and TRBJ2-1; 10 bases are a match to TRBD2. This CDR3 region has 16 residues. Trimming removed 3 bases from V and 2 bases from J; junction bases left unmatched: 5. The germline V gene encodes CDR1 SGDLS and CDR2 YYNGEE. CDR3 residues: CASSGLSGRAYNEQFF. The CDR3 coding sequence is TGTGCCAGCAGCGGACTCAGCGGGAGGGCCTACAATGAGCAGTTCTTC.

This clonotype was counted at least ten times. CDR3 DNA sequence: TGTGCCAGCAGCAACCGACCGAGCGGGGCACAAGAGACCCAGTACTTC. This gives the protein CASSNRPSGAQETQYF. The chain recombines TRBV3-1 with TRBJ2-5, with TRBD2 identical over 7 bases. Looked up from germline, CDR1 is LGHDT and CDR2 is YNNKEL (reference sequence). V shed 5 bases, J shed 2 bases, and the junction held 11 bases outside the gene matches. The CDR3 is 16 amino acids.

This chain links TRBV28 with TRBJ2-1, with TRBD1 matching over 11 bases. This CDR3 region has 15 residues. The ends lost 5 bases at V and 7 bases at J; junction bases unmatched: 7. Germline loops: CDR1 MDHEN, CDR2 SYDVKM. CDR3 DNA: TGTGCCAGCAGTCACCCGGGACAGGGGGTGAATGAGCAGTTCTTC. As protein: CASSHPGQGVNEQFF.

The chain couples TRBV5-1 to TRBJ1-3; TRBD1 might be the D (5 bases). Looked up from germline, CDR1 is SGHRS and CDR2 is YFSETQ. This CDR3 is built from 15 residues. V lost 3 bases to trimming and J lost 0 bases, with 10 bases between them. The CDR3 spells CASSWDGSSGNTIYF. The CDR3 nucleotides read TGCGCCAGCAGCTGGGACGGGAGCTCTGGAAACACCATATATTTT.

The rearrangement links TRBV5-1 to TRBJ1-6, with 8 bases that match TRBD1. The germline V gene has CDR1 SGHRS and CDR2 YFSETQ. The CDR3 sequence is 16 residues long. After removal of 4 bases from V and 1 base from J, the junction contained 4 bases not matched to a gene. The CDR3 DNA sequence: TGCGCCAGCAGCGAAGGACAGGGTTCCTATAATTCACCCCTCCACTTT. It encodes CASSEGQGSYNSPLHF.